These 22 T cell receptor beta chains were all obtained from the same sample, sequenced in a study of blood T cell repertoires in COVID-19. Assay used: immunoSEQ multiplex PCR; TCRdb lists only in-frame clones, some missing. This sample has 360,000 or so clones; nearly 90% occur once, and the top ten carry about 6.5%. The sequenced sample was peripheral blood. The receptor set was obtained from a man between 18 and 29 years old with active or convalescent COVID-19.

The chain has TRBV7-2 and TRBJ2-5, with D possibly TRBD2 on 6 matching bases. CDR1 and CDR2 from the germline V gene are SGHTA and FQGNSA. CDR3 size: 15 residues. V was cut by 4 bases and J by 5 bases, with 17 bases left in between. The CDR3 region is CASSSLTGEVETQYF. The DNA of the CDR3 is TGTGCCAGCAGCTCATTGACTGGGGAGGTGGAGACCCAGTACTTC.

The chain carries TRBV5-8 and TRBJ1-4; D possibly corresponds to TRBD1 (5 bases). The CDR3 extends over 15 amino acids. Germline CDR1 reads SGHTS; CDR2 reads YDEGEE. V was cut by 4 bases and J by 5 bases, with 15 bases left in between. CDR3 loop: CASSPFRGKNEKLFF. CDR3 coding DNA: TGTGCCAGCAGCCCATTCCGGGGGAAGAATGAAAAACTGTTTTTT. The full variable domain, completed using reference TRBV5-8 and TRBJ1-4, is EAGVTQSPTHLIKTRGQQATLRCSPISGHTSVYWYQQALGLGLQFLLWYDEGEERNRGNFPPRFSGRQFPNYSSELNVNALELEDSALYLCASSPFRGKNEKLFFGSGTQLSVL.

Regarding this clone: Mismatch with germline at one junction end may stem from a read error. The chain carries TRBV11-2 and TRBJ2-6; tentative D call: TRBD1 (5 bases). Germline assignment: CDR1 SGHAT and CDR2 FQNNGV. The length of the CDR3 is 15 residues. For the CDR3, the DNA is TGTGCCAGCAACCCCTTCTACTCTGGGGCCAACGTGCTGACTTTC. Protein product: CASNPFYSGANVLTF. Together with reference TRBV11-2 and TRBJ2-6, the CDR3 gives the full variable domain: EAGVAQSPRYKIIEKRQSVAFWCNPISGHATLYWYQQILGQGPKLLIQFQNNGVVDDSQLPKDRFSAERLKGVDSTLKIQPAKLEDSAVYLCASNPFYSGANVLTFGAGSRLTVL.

The rearrangement links TRBV11-2 to TRBJ1-3; possible D gene TRBD1, 6 bases. Deletions cut 4 bases from V and 7 bases from J, with 23 bases between. Germline CDR1 reads SGHAT; CDR2 reads FQNNGV. The CDR3 loop spans 17 amino acids. The CDR3 region is CASSSALRDTNPNTIYF. Written as DNA, the CDR3 is TGTGCCAGCAGCTCTGCCTTACGGGACACCAATCCCAACACCATATATTTT.

The genes are TRBV4-2 and TRBJ2-7; 9 nucleotides line up with TRBD1. Germline V gene lookup returns CDR1 LGHNA and CDR2 YNFKEQ. This CDR3 has 15 amino acids. V shed 1 base, J shed 3 bases, and the junction held 4 bases outside the gene matches. The CDR3 DNA sequence: TGTGCCAGCAGCCAAGGGACAGGGGACCGCTACGAGCAGTACTTC. It yields the protein CASSQGTGDRYEQYF.

The chain carries TRBV4-1 and TRBJ2-1; D perhaps matches TRBD1 (5 bases). The V end lost 3 bases, the J end lost 0 bases, and 9 bases lay between the germline ends. The length of the CDR3 is 15 residues. From germline, CDR1 is MGHRA and CDR2 YSYEKL. The CDR3 here is CASSQTASSYNEQFF. CDR3 coding DNA: TGCGCCAGCAGCCAGACAGCAAGCTCCTACAATGAGCAGTTCTTC.

This clone was seen once. The J gene is TRBJ2-1, the V gene TRBV27, with 10 bases lining up with TRBD2. CDR1 MNHEY and CDR2 SMNVEV come from the germline V gene (reference sequence). The CDR3 loop spans 13 amino acids. V was clipped by 5 bases and J by 8 bases; unmatched bases: 3. The CDR3 protein is CASSIGTSDEQFF. CDR3 sequence (DNA): TGTGCCAGCAGTATAGGGACTAGCGATGAGCAGTTCTTC.

The chain recombines TRBV3-1 (or the pseudogene TRBV3-2) with TRBJ2-7; tentative D call: TRBD1 (6 bases). The V end was cut by 4 bases, the J end by 5 bases, with 12 bases between. CDR1 is LGHDT, CDR2 YNNKEL, per germline (reference sequence). The CDR3 covers 13 residues. The CDR3 reads CASSPGVWDEQYF. The CDR3 region has the DNA TGTGCCAGCAGCCCAGGGGTGTGGGACGAGCAGTACTTC.

This sequence joins TRBV11-3 and TRBJ1-2; D may be TRBD1 (6 bases). The germline CDR1 and CDR2 sequences are SGHNT and YENEEA. V shed 0 bases and J shed 6 bases, with 11 bases lying between them. The CDR3 sequence is 14 residues long. The CDR3: CASSLDPRGNGYTF. The CDR3 nucleotides read TGTGCCAGCAGCTTAGACCCCAGGGGAAATGGCTACACCTTC.

A single count supports this clone. This rearrangement joins TRBV2 to TRBJ1-2; tentatively, D is TRBD1 (5 bases). The V end was cut by 8 bases, the J end by 11 bases, with 12 bases between. Germline assignment: CDR1 SNHLY and CDR2 FYNNEI. The CDR3 runs 10 residues. CDR3 nucleotides: TGTGCCAGCGCTCCGGGGGGGTACACCTTC. Translation: CASAPGGYTF. The variable domain in full, completed from reference TRBV2 and TRBJ1-2, reads EPEVTQTPSHQVTQMGQEVILRCVPISNHLYFYWYRQILGQKVEFLVSFYNNEISEKSEIFDDQFSVERPDGSNFTLKIRSTKLEDSAMYFCASAPGGYTFGSGTRLTVV.

The chain has TRBV7-6 and TRBJ2-2; TRBD1 aligns across 7 bases. This CDR3 contains 16 residues. V lost 4 bases to trimming and J lost 5 bases; unmatched junction nucleotides: 10. CDR1 is SGHVS, CDR2 FNYEAQ, per germline. The CDR3 here is CASSSRQGRGTGELFF. CDR3 in DNA: TGTGCCAGCAGCTCTCGACAGGGAAGGGGAACCGGGGAGCTGTTTTTT.

This chain joins TRBV14 and TRBJ2-1; 11 positions agree with TRBD2. J lost 8 bases, V lost 0 bases, and 6 bases had no gene match. Germline V gene sequence: CDR1 SGHDN, CDR2 FVKESK. The length of the CDR3 is 16 residues. CDR3 in DNA: TGTGCCAGCAGCCAAGACTTACTAGCGGGAGTCGATGAGCAGTTCTTC. Amino acid sequence: CASSQDLLAGVDEQFF.

This chain uses TRBV28 with TRBJ1-4; D is possibly TRBD1 (6 bases). CDR1 and CDR2 from the germline V gene are MDHEN and SYDVKM. V gave up 3 bases and J gave up 5 bases, with 10 bases separating them. The CDR3 consists of 14 residues. CDR3 DNA sequence: TGTGCCAGCAGTTTTGCTGGGGGCAATGAAAAACTGTTTTTT. This gives the protein CASSFAGGNEKLFF.

V and J are TRBV7-8 and TRBJ2-5; maybe TRBD1 (5 bases). The germline CDR1 and CDR2 sequences are SGHVS and FQNEAQ. The V end was cut by 2 bases, the J end by 4 bases, with 14 bases between. This CDR3 contains 15 residues. The CDR3: CASSLPFGRAETQYF. The CDR3 DNA reads TGTGCCAGCAGCTTACCTTTCGGCAGGGCAGAGACCCAGTACTTC.

This chain joins TRBV19 and TRBJ2-4, with TRBD1 as a possible D gene (6 bases). The CDR3 length is 14 residues. The V gene's germline CDR1 is LNHDA and CDR2 SQIVND (reference sequence). V shed 3 bases and J shed 7 bases, with 13 bases lying between them. CDR3 sequence (DNA): TGTGCCAGTAGTATCCAGGGGTCAGGGAACATTCAGTACTTC. As protein: CASSIQGSGNIQYF.

CDR3 nucleotides: TGTGCCAGCAGTTATGGCGACAGGGACAGTTCACCCCTCCACTTT. This codes for CASSYGDRDSSPLHF. The V call is TRBV11-2, the J call TRBJ1-6, with 7 bases matching TRBD1. This CDR3 contains 15 residues. Germline CDR1 is SGHAT and CDR2 is FQNNGV. Trimming took 6 bases from V and 9 from J; bases not matched to a gene: 11.

The chain combines TRBV4-3 with TRBJ1-2; no firm D call. The CDR3 sequence is 14 residues long. Trimming stripped 1 base from V and 5 bases from J, with 11 bases between. Per the germline V gene, CDR1 is LGHNA and CDR2 is YSLEER. In DNA form, the CDR3 reads TGCGCCAGCAGCCAAGTCACCAGAACATATGGCTACACCTTC. Protein product: CASSQVTRTYGYTF.

The rearrangement uses TRBV28 and TRBJ1-2; D gene uncertain. The CDR3 runs to 12 residues. Looked up from germline, CDR1 is MDHEN and CDR2 is SYDVKM. Trimming pared 8 bases from V and 8 bases from J, leaving 15 bases between. In DNA form, the CDR3 reads TGTGCCAGCGGAGACCGTCGTCTGGGCTACACCTTC. Its translation: CASGDRRLGYTF.

This chain connects TRBV7-8 to TRBJ1-5; D is unclear. Germline V CDR1 and CDR2: SGHVS, FQNEAQ. The CDR3 has 14 residues. V was pared by 1 base and J by 6 bases, with 10 bases between. CDR3 nucleotides: TGTGCCAGCAGCTTAGGGAGGGATGCTCAGCCCCAGCATTTT. Encoded protein: CASSLGRDAQPQHF.

The chain is built from TRBV28 and TRBJ2-2, with 12 bases aligning to TRBD2. Germline trimming cut 7 bases from V and 6 bases from J; bases unmatched to any gene: 15. The CDR3 runs to 18 residues. From germline, CDR1 is MDHEN and CDR2 SYDVKM. Here the CDR3 reads CASTTKSLAGGPSGELFF. CDR3 nucleotides: TGTGCCAGCACCACTAAATCCCTAGCGGGAGGGCCTTCCGGGGAGCTGTTTTTT.

The chain joins TRBV24-1 to TRBJ1-4; 7 positions agree with TRBD1. V lost 2 bases, J lost 3 bases, and 2 bases stayed unmatched. CDR3 length equals 15 residues. The germline gives CDR1 KGHDR, CDR2 SFDVKD. In DNA form, the CDR3 reads TGTGCCACCAGTGATTCGGGACAGCCTAATGAAAAACTGTTTTTT. Protein product: CATSDSGQPNEKLFF.

J is TRBJ1-6 and V is TRBV4-2, with a weak D call TRBD1 (5 bases). This CDR3 comprises 16 residues. Germline V CDR1 and CDR2: LGHNA, YNFKEQ. Deletions cut 3 bases from V and 5 bases from J, with 14 bases between. The DNA of the CDR3 is TGTGCCAGCAGCCAGGAAAAGACAGTCGATAATTCACCCCTCCACTTT. It specifies CASSQEKTVDNSPLHF.